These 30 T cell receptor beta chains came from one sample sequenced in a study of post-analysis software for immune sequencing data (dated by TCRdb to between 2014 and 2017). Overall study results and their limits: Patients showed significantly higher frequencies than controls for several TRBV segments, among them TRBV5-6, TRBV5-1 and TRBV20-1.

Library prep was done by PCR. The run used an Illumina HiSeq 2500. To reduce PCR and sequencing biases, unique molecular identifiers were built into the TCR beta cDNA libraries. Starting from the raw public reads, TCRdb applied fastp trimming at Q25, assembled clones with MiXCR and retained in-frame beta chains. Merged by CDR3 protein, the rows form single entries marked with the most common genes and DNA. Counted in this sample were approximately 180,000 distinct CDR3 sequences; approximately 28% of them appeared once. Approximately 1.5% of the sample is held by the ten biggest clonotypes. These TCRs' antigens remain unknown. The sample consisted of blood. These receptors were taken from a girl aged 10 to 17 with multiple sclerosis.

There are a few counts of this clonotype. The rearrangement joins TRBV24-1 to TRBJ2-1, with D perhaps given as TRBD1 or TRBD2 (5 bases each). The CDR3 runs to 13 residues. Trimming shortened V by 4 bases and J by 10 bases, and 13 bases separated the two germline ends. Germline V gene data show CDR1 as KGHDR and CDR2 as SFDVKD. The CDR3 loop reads CATSDRDRREQFF. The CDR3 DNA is TGTGCCACCAGTGACCGGGACCGGCGGGAGCAGTTCTTC.

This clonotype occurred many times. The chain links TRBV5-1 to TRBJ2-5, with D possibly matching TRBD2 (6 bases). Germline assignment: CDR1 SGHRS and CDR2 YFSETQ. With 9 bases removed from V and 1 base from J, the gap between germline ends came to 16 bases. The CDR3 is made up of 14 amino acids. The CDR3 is CATRSGSFQETQYF. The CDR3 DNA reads TGCGCCACCCGATCCGGGAGCTTCCAAGAGACCCAGTACTTC.

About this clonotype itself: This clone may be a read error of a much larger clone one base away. Written as DNA, the CDR3 is TGTGCATGGACGGTCAACGAAGAGACCCAGTACTTC. Its protein product is CAWTVNEETQYF. The J gene is TRBJ2-5, the V gene TRBV7-9; D unresolved. The CDR3 spans 12 residues. Germline CDR1 and CDR2: SEHNR and FQNEAQ (reference sequence).

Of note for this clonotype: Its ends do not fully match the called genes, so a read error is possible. The CDR3, as DNA: TGCACCAGCAGCTTGGTTACGGAGGGCTACACCTTC. Protein product: CTSSLVTEGYTF. The chain links TRBV5-1 to TRBJ1-2; D remains unclear. Germline V gene sequence: CDR1 SGHRS, CDR2 YFSETQ. The CDR3 consists of 12 residues.

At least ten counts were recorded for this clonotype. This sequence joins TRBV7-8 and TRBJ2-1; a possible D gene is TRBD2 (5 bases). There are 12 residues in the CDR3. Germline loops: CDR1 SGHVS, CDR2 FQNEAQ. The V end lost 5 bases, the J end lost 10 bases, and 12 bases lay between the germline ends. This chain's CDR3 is CASSLAGREQFF. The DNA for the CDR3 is TGTGCCAGCAGCCTGGCGGGCAGGGAGCAGTTCTTC.

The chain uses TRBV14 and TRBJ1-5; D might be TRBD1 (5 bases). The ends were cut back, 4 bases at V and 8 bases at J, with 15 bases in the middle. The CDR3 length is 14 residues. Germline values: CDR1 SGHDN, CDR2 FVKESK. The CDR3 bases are TGTGCCAGCAGCCGAACAGGTTTGTGGGAGCCCCAGCATTTT. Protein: CASSRTGLWEPQHF.

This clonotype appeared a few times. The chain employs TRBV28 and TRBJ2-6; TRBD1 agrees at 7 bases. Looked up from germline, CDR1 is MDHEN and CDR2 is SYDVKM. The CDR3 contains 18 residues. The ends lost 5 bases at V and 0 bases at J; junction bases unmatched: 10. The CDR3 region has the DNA TGTGCCAGCAGTAAATCGGACAGGATTGACTCTGGGGCCAACGTCCTGACTTTC. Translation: CASSKSDRIDSGANVLTF.

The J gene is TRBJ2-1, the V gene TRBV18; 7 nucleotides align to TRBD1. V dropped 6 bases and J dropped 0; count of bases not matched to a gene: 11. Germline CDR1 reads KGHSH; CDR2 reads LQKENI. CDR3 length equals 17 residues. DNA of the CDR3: TGTGCCAGCTCGGAGAATTTGGACAGGAGCTCCTACAATGAGCAGTTCTTC. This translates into CASSENLDRSSYNEQFF.

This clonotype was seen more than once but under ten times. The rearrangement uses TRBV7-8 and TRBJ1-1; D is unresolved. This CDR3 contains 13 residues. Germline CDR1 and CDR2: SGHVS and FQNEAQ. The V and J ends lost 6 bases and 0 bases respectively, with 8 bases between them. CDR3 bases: TGTGCCAGCAGGCGAGGAGTGAACACTGAAGCTTTCTTT. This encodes CASRRGVNTEAFF.

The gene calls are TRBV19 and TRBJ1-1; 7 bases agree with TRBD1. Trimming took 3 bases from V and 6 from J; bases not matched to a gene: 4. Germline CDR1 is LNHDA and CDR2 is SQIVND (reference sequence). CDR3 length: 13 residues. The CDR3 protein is CASSMHRGAEAFF. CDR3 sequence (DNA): TGTGCCAGTAGTATGCACAGGGGTGCTGAAGCTTTCTTT.

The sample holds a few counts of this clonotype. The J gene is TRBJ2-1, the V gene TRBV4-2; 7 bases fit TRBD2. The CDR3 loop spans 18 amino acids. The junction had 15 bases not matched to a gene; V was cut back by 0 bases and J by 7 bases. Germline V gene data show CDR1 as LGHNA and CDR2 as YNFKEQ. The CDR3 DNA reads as TGTGCCAGCAGCCAAGACAGAAAAGCAAGGGACTACGGTAATGAGCAGTTCTTC. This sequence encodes CASSQDRKARDYGNEQFF.

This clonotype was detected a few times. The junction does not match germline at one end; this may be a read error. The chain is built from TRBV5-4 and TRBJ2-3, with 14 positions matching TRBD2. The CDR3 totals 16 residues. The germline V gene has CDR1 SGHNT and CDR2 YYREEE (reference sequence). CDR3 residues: CASSFSGLAGEDTRYF. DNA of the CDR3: TGTGCCAGCAGCTTTTCGGGACTAGCGGGAGAGGATACGCGGTATTTT.

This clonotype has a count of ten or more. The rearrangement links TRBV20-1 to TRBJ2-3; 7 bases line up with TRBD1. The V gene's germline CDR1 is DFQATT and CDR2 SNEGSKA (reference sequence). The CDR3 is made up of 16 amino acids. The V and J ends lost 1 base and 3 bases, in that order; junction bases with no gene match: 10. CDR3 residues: CSARGLGGGGTDTQYF. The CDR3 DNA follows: TGCAGTGCTAGAGGCCTAGGGGGCGGAGGTACAGATACGCAGTATTTT.

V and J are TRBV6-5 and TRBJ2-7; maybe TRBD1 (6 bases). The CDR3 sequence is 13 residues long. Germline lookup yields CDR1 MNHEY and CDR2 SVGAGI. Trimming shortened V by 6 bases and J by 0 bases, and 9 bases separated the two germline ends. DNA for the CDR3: TGTGCCAGCAGAACAGGGCGCTCCTACGAGCAGTACTTC. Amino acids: CASRTGRSYEQYF.

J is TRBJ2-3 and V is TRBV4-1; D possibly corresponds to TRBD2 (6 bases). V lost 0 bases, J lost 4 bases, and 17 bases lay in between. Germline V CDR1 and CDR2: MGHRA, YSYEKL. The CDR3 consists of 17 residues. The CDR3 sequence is CASSQEFGGISADTQYF. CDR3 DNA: TGCGCCAGCAGCCAAGAGTTCGGCGGGATAAGCGCAGATACGCAGTATTTT.

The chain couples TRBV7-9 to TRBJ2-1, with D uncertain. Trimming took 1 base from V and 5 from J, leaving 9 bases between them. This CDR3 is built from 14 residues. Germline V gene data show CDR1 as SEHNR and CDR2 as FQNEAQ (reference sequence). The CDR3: CASSLVNSHNEQFF. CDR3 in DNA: TGTGCCAGCAGCTTAGTAAATAGTCACAATGAGCAGTTCTTC.

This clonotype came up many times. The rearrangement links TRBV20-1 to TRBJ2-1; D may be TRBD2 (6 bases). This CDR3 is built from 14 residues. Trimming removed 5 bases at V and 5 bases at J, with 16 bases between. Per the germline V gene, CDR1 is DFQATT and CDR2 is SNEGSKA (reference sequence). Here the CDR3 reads CSARGGETNNEQFF. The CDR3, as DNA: TGCAGTGCTCGCGGAGGGGAGACGAACAATGAGCAGTTCTTC.

The CDR3 bases are TGTGCCTGGAATTCGGGGTTGCAGGAGCAGTACTTC. Encoded protein: CAWNSGLQEQYF. The chain employs TRBV30 and TRBJ2-7; possibly TRBD2 for D (5 bases). Deletions cut 4 bases from V and 7 bases from J, with 14 bases between. CDR3 size: 12 residues. Germline V lookup: CDR1 GTSNPN, CDR2 SVGIG (reference sequence).

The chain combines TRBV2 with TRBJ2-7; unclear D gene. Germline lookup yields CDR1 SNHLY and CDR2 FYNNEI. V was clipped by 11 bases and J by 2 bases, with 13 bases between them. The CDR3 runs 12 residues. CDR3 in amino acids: CAGSGSPYEQYF. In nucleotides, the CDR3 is TGTGCCGGTTCGGGTTCCCCCTACGAGCAGTACTTC.

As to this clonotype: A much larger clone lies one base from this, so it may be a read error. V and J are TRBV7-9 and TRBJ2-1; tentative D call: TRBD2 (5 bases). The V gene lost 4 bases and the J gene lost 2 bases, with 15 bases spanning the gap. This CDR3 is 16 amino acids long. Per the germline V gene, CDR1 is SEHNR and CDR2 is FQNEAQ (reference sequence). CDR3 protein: CASSSRSTGAYNEQFF. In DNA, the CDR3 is TGTGCCAGCAGCTCCCGAAGTACCGGGGCCTACAATGAGCAGTTCTTC.

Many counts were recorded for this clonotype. The CDR3 is CSAPAGDRSSYEQYF. CDR3 DNA: TGCAGTGCTCCTGCGGGGGACAGAAGCTCCTACGAGCAGTACTTC. The V gene is TRBV20-1, the J gene TRBJ2-7, with D perhaps assigned TRBD1 or TRBD2 (7 bases each). Germline values: CDR1 DFQATT, CDR2 SNEGSKA (reference sequence). Between the trimmed V and J ends, which lost 5 bases and 0 bases, there was a span of 17 bases. The CDR3 has 15 residues.

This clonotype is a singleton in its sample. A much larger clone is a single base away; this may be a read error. CDR3 residues: CAISGLQGGETQYF. In DNA, the CDR3 is TGTGCCATCAGTGGTTTACAGGGCGGGGAGACCCAGTACTTC. The genes are TRBV10-3 and TRBJ2-5; a weak D match, TRBD1 (6 bases). Trimming shortened V by 4 bases and J by 5 bases, and 14 bases separated the two germline ends. CDR1 and CDR2 (germline): ENHRY, SYGVKD. The CDR3 covers 14 residues.

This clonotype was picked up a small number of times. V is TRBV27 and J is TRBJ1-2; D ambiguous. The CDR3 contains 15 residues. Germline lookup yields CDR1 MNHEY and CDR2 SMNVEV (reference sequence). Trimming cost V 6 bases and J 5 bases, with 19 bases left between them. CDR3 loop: CASSPAGDGFYGYTF. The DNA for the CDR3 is TGTGCCAGCAGCCCTGCTGGCGATGGGTTTTATGGCTACACCTTC.

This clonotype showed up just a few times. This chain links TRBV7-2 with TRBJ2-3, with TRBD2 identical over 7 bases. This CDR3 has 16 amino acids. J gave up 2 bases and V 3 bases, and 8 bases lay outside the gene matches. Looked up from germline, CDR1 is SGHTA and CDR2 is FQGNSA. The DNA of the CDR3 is TGTGCCAGCAGCTTCGGGTGGAGCGGGAACACAGATACGCAGTATTTT. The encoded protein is CASSFGWSGNTDTQYF. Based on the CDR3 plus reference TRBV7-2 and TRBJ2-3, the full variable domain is GAGVSQSPSNKVTEKGKDVELRCDPISGHTALYWYRQSLGQGLEFLIYFQGNSAPDKSGLPSDRFSAERTGGSVSTLTIQRTQQEDSAVYLCASSFGWSGNTDTQYFGPGTRLTVL.

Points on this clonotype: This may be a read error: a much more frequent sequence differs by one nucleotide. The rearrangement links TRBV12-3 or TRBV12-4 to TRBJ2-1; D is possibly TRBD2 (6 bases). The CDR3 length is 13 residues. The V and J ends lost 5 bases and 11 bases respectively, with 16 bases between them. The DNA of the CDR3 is TGTGCCAGCAGTAGCGGGTTTGACCATAAGCAGTTCTTC. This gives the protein CASSSGFDHKQFF.

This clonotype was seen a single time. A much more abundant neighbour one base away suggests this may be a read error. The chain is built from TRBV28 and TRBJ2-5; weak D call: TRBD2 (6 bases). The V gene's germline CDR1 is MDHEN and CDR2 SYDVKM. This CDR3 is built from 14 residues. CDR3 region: CTTSRRGNEETQYF. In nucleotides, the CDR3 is TGTACCACCTCTCGGAGGGGTAACGAAGAGACCCAGTACTTC.

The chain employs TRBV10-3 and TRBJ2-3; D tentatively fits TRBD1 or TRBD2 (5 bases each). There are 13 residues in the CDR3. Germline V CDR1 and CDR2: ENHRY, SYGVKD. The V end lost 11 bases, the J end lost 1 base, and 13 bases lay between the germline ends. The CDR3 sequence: CAPGAGGTDTQYF. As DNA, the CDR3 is TGTGCCCCCGGGGCTGGGGGCACAGATACGCAGTATTTT.

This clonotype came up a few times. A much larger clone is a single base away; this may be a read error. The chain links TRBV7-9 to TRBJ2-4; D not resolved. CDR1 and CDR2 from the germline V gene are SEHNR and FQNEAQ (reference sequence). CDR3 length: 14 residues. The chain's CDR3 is CTSSHDIAKNIQYF. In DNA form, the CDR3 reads TGTACCAGCAGCCACGATATAGCCAAAAACATTCAGTACTTC.

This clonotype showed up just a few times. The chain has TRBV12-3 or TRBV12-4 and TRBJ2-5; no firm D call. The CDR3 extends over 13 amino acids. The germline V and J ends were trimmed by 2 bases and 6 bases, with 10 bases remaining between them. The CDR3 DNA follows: TGTGCCAGCAGTTTAAGGGCGGAAAAGACCCAGTACTTC. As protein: CASSLRAEKTQYF.

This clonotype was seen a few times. The CDR3 region has the DNA TGTGCCAGCAGCCAAGATCGGACAGGGGGAGAGACCCAGTACTTC. Its protein is CASSQDRTGGETQYF. This chain links TRBV3-1 with TRBJ2-5; TRBD1 matches 10 bases. This CDR3 comprises 15 residues. The J segment lost 4 bases and the V segment lost 0 bases, leaving 2 bases of the junction unmatched. Germline CDR1 and CDR2: LGHDT and YNNKEL (reference sequence).